This TCR beta chain was obtained from a study of CD4+ T cells in melanoma. Sequenced by immunoSEQ multiplex PCR; TCRdb stores in-frame clones only, minus some. This repertoire shows nearly 50,000 clones, 80% to 90% found once; its top ten account for about 12%. Trimming removed 5 bases from V and 6 bases from J, with 17 bases in between. Germline CDR1 and CDR2: SGHTA and FQGNSA. This CDR3 comprises 15 residues. Overall study results and limits: CD8+ T cell, macrophage and B cell function reportedly correlated with neoantigen-specific CD4+ T cells. Diverse differentiation states were reported for melanoma neoantigen-specific CD4+ T cells.

About this clone: Its antigen is still unknown.

What was sequenced was peripheral blood. This chain links TRBV7-2 with TRBJ2-1; weak D call: TRBD1 (6 bases). The sequence was obtained from a human donor with melanoma. The chain's CDR3 is CASSPLQGAVNEQFF. CDR3 nucleotides: TGTGCCAGCAGCCCACTACAGGGAGCGGTCAATGAGCAGTTCTTC.